Sequencing of this T cell receptor (beta chain) was carried out in a study of PD-1 blockade in mismatch repair-deficient tumors. Details on this clone: Only one base separates this from a far larger clonotype, so it likely reflects a read error.

Trimming left V 3 bases short and J 3 bases short, with 9 bases between. This CDR3 has 13 amino acids. In germline, CDR1 is LGHNA, CDR2 YNFKEQ. TCR sequencing covered a few patients who responded to pembrolizumab. Sequenced by immunoSEQ multiplex PCR; TCRdb stores in-frame clones only, minus some. The sample records around 120,000 clones, more than 70% being singletons. The rearrangement links TRBV4-2 to TRBJ2-7, with D perhaps matching TRBD1 or TRBD2 (5 bases each). Source: peripheral blood, taken approximately 70 weeks after starting pembrolizumab. The TCR sequence derives from an adult with mismatch repair-deficient cancer. Here the CDR3 DNA reads TGTGCCAGCAGCCATGGGACGGACTACGAGCAGTACTTC. This sequence encodes CASSHGTDYEQYF.